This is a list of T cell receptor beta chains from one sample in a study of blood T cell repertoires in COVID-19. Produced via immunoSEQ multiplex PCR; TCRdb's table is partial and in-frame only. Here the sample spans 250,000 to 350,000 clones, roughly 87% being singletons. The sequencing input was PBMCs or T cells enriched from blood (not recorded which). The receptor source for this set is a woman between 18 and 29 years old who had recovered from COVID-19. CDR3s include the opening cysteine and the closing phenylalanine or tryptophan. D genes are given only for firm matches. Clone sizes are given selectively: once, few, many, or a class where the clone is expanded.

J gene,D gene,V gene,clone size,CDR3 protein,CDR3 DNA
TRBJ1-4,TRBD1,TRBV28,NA,CASSSSGTGVVKLFF,TGTGCCAGCAGTTCATCCGGGACAGGGGTAGTAAAACTGTTTTTT
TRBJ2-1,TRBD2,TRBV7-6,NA,CASSLERGDYNEQFF,TGTGCCAGCAGCTTAGAGCGGGGGGACTACAATGAGCAGTTCTTC
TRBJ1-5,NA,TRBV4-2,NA,CASSQVRSNQPQHF,TGTGCCAGCAGCCAAGTCAGGAGCAATCAGCCCCAGCATTTT
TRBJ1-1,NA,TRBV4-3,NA,CASSPGGQGDTEAFF,TGCGCCAGCAGCCCGGGGGGGCAGGGAGACACTGAAGCTTTCTTT
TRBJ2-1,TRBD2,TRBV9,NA,CASSGIRAGGTYNEQFF,TGTGCCAGCAGCGGTATAAGAGCGGGGGGAACCTACAATGAGCAGTTCTTC
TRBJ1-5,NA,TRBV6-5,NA,CASSYRRDSNQPQHF,TGTGCCAGCAGTTACAGGAGGGATAGCAATCAGCCCCAGCATTTT
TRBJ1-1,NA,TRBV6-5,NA,CASSYLSQGDSAEAFF,TGTGCCAGCAGTTATCTGAGTCAGGGTGATTCGGCTGAAGCTTTCTTT
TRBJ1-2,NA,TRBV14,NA,CASSQDLANPYTF,TGTGCCAGCAGCCAAGACCTGGCAAACCCCTACACCTTC
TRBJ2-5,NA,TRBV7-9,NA,CASSSQVPQYF,TGTGCCAGCAGCTCACAGGTGCCCCAGTACTTC
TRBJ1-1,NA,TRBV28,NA,CASSFGPRGYVNTEAFF,TGTGCCAGCAGTTTCGGTCCCCGGGGGTACGTGAACACTGAAGCTTTCTTT
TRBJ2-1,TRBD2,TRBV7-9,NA,CASRQKSASEAGTHNEQFF,TGTGCCAGCAGACAAAAGTCTGCCTCGGAAGCGGGAACCCACAATGAGCAGTTCTTC
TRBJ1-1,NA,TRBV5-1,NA,CASSLEAGIAEAFF,TGCGCCAGCAGCTTGGAGGCAGGGATAGCTGAAGCTTTCTTT
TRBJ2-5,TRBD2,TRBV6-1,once,CASSERLAGKGETQYF,TGTGCCAGCAGTGAGCGTCTAGCGGGGAAGGGAGAGACCCAGTACTTC
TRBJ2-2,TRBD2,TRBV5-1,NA,CASSLTSGGAPPGELFF,TGCGCCAGCAGCTTGACTAGCGGGGGGGCCCCACCCGGGGAGCTGTTTTTT